The subject of this entry is one T cell receptor beta chain. Authors' methods: Amplification of reference gene primers was used by the study to estimate nucleated cell counts. TCRdb keeps only in-frame clones here, not all; method: immunoSEQ multiplex PCR. The V and J calls and the clone size are those of that table, but D and trimming were determined from the DNA. This sample has approximately 300,000 clones; around 89% occur once, and the top ten carry approximately 4.2%. The source of the sample is a study of blood T cell repertoires in COVID-19. Across the study: The United States, Italy and Spain were the sources of the acute and convalescent COVID-19 samples. PBMCs, B-cell-depleted T cells, or T cells were the source of the cDNA or gDNA that made up the material.

Sample: peripheral blood. This receptor was obtained from a man aged 40-49 years with acute or convalescent COVID-19.

CDR3 in amino acids: CASSPIRKSSGNTIYF. DNA of the CDR3: TGTGCCAGCAGTCCAATCAGGAAGAGCTCTGGAAACACCATATATTTT. V is TRBV25-1 and J is TRBJ1-3, with D uncertain. V lost 5 bases, J lost 0 bases, and 14 bases lay in between. The CDR3 runs 16 residues. CDR1 and CDR2 (germline): MGHDK, SYGVNS. The full variable domain, rest sourced from reference TRBV25-1 and TRBJ1-3, is EADIYQTPRYLVIGTGKKITLECSQTMGHDKMYWYQQDPGMELHLIHYSYGVNSTEKGDLSSESTVSRIRTEHFPLTLESARPSHTSQYLCASSPIRKSSGNTIYFGEGSWLTVV.